The 14 T cell receptor beta chains below were found in one sample sequenced in a study of blood T cell repertoires in COVID-19. Sequencing was performed with immunoSEQ multiplex PCR; in TCRdb, only in-frame clones are kept and a portion is missing. This sample has 250,000 to 300,000 clones, with around 83% found just once. Specimen: peripheral blood. The source of these receptors is a man between 18 and 35 years old with active or convalescent COVID-19.

The rearrangement uses TRBV19 and TRBJ2-5; 13 bases are shared with TRBD2. The CDR3 has 18 amino acids. Per germline, CDR1 LNHDA and CDR2 SQIVND (reference sequence). Trimming cost V 0 bases and J 3 bases; bases outside gene matches: 7. DNA for the CDR3: TGTGCCAGTAGTATAGACACTATCGGACTAGCGGGAGAAGAGACCCAGTACTTC. Its protein is CASSIDTIGLAGEETQYF.

This clone was found once. This chain joins TRBV6-5 and TRBJ2-1; tentatively, D is TRBD1 (5 bases). Trimming cost V 2 bases and J 5 bases, with 16 bases left between them. The germline gives CDR1 MNHEY, CDR2 SVGAGI. This CDR3 spans 16 amino acids. The CDR3 reads CASSYGRQPFDNEQFF. In DNA, the CDR3 is TGTGCCAGCAGTTACGGTAGACAGCCTTTCGACAATGAGCAGTTCTTC.

The chain uses TRBV2 and TRBJ2-7, with TRBD1 matching over 8 bases. V lost 4 bases, J lost 3 bases, and 2 bases stayed unmatched. The germline V gene encodes CDR1 SNHLY and CDR2 FYNNEI. This CDR3 has 13 residues. Here the CDR3 reads CASSGQGHYEQYF. DNA for the CDR3: TGTGCCAGCAGTGGACAGGGGCACTACGAGCAGTACTTC.

This clone appeared a single time. This chain connects TRBV24-1 to TRBJ2-1; no clear D. The CDR3 has 12 residues. Per the germline V gene, CDR1 is KGHDR and CDR2 is SFDVKD. With 4 bases removed from V and 7 bases from J, the gap between germline ends came to 7 bases. In DNA, the CDR3 is TGTGCCACCAGTGACCCAGGTAATGAGCAGTTCTTC. Amino acid sequence: CATSDPGNEQFF.

This chain uses TRBV5-6 with TRBJ1-5; D perhaps matches TRBD1 (5 bases). The CDR3 has 14 residues. Trimming left V 0 bases short and J 9 bases short, with 13 bases between. CDR1 and CDR2 (germline): SGHDT, YYEEEE. DNA for the CDR3: TGTGCCAGCAGCTTGGCAGGGAAGTTTTTGCCCCAGCATTTT. It translates to CASSLAGKFLPQHF.

This clone appeared a few times. The V gene is TRBV23-1, the J gene TRBJ1-6; D is perhaps TRBD1 (6 bases). TRBV23-1 belongs to the ORF category, with a function that is uncertain. Trimming stripped 8 bases from V and 7 bases from J, with 9 bases between. CDR3 length equals 12 residues. The CDR3 DNA follows: TGCGCCAGCCGGACAGCGAATTCACCCCTCCACTTT. Translation: CASRTANSPLHF.

The count of this clone is one. The gene calls are TRBV2 and TRBJ2-5; the D gene is possibly TRBD1 (6 bases). Trimming shortened V by 9 bases and J by 6 bases, and 17 bases separated the two germline ends. The CDR3 is 13 residues long. Germline V CDR1 and CDR2: SNHLY, FYNNEI. CDR3 loop: CASLQGGRKTQYF. CDR3 DNA sequence: TGTGCCAGTCTTCAAGGGGGTAGAAAGACCCAGTACTTC.

This clone was recorded only once. The chain recombines TRBV27 with TRBJ2-7; 9 positions agree with TRBD1. Looked up from germline, CDR1 is MNHEY and CDR2 is SMNVEV (reference sequence). J was trimmed by 3 bases and V by 5 bases; bases with no gene match: 8. This CDR3 is 15 amino acids long. The CDR3 DNA reads as TGTGCCAGCAGTCGAGTCCGGGACAGGGTCTACGAGCAGTACTTC. Protein: CASSRVRDRVYEQYF.

J is TRBJ2-5 and V is TRBV5-4; possibly TRBD1 for D (6 bases). The CDR3 is made up of 13 amino acids. Germline V gene lookup returns CDR1 SGHNT and CDR2 YYREEE (reference sequence). Trimming took 1 base from V and 6 from J, leaving 10 bases between them. Written as DNA, the CDR3 is TGTGCCAGCAGCTTGAACAGGGTGAAGACCCAGTACTTC. This codes for CASSLNRVKTQYF.

The chain couples TRBV2 to TRBJ2-7, with 8 positions matching TRBD1. V shed 4 bases, J shed 7 bases, and the junction held 9 bases outside the gene matches. The CDR3 is 14 amino acids. Germline V gives CDR1 SNHLY, CDR2 FYNNEI. In DNA, the CDR3 is TGTGCCAGCAGTGGAGGTGGGACAGGCGGAGAGCAGTACTTC. Protein: CASSGGGTGGEQYF.

The genes are TRBV10-3 and TRBJ2-2, with 7 bases lining up with TRBD1. V lost 4 bases and J lost 0; bases outside the gene matches: 2. The CDR3 has 15 residues. Germline assignment: CDR1 ENHRY and CDR2 SYGVKD. CDR3: CAISAGQTNTGELFF. CDR3 DNA: TGTGCCATCAGTGCGGGACAGACGAACACCGGGGAGCTGTTTTTT.

The chain links TRBV10-3 to TRBJ2-3, with 13 positions matching TRBD2. V lost 10 bases and J lost 3; bases outside the gene matches: 7. Germline V lookup: CDR1 ENHRY, CDR2 SYGVKD. CDR3 length: 15 amino acids. The CDR3 DNA follows: TGTGCCACATGGACTAGCGGGAGCGGGACAGATACGCAGTATTTT. Protein: CATWTSGSGTDTQYF.

In this sample, this clone turned up once. The rearrangement links TRBV7-2 to TRBJ2-1, with D unresolved. Between the trimmed V and J ends, which lost 1 base and 3 bases, there was a span of 7 bases. Germline V gives CDR1 SGHTA, CDR2 FQGNSA. The length of the CDR3 is 14 residues. CDR3 loop: CASSLGQLYNEQFF. CDR3 nucleotide sequence: TGTGCCAGCAGCTTAGGACAACTCTACAATGAGCAGTTCTTC.

V gene TRBV5-4 combines with J gene TRBJ2-5; 13 positions match TRBD2. Germline assignment: CDR1 SGHNT and CDR2 YYREEE (reference sequence). The length of the CDR3 is 17 residues. Trimming at V came to 3 bases and at J to 2 bases, leaving 7 bases not matched to a gene. In nucleotides, the CDR3 is TGTGCCAGCAGCTATGGACTAGCGGGGGCTACACAAGAGACCCAGTACTTC. This gives the protein CASSYGLAGATQETQYF.